The clone carrying this T cell receptor beta chain showed up just a few times. A second PCR of about 6 to 12 cycles used a sample-barcoded 5' primer and a J-beta primer mix. TCRdb ran MiXCR on the 5' RACE reads and lists one entry per CDR3 protein. The sample contains around 990,000 distinct CDR3 sequences, approximately 38% of which appear only once. This specimen comes from a study of blood T cells in healthy people across ages. This TCR was sampled from a man in his late teens or twenties in good health. The sample comprised blood.

CDR3 DNA sequence: TGCGCCAGCAGCCAAGATGGGACAGAAGGTGGGTCACCCCTCCACTTT. Translated, it gives CASSQDGTEGGSPLHF. The V and J genes are TRBV4-3 and TRBJ1-6; 7 bases match TRBD1. Losses at the gene ends were 0 bases for V and 10 bases for J; bases not matched to a gene: 9. The CDR3 length is 16 residues. Germline V lookup: CDR1 LGHNA, CDR2 YSLEER.